This TCR beta chain was captured in a study of long-term antiretroviral therapy in people with HIV. Germline CDR1 is LNHDA and CDR2 is SQIVND (reference sequence). CDR3 size: 16 residues. Trimming removed 6 bases from V and 7 bases from J, with 22 bases in between. Researchers report immunoSEQ v3.0 was run at survey level. Libraries were prepared by immunoSEQ multiplex PCR; TCRdb keeps only in-frame clonotypes and omits some of them. The table has around 35,000 clones, less than 98% seen once. About this clone itself: What it recognizes is unknown.

Study-level results: Absence of data on ART adherence, viral resistance or therapy changes was noted.

J is TRBJ1-5 and V is TRBV19; no definite D call. The TCR comes from a man aged 25 to 40 with HIV. The sequencing used unsorted PBMCs, collected 6.9 years after starting antiretroviral therapy. The CDR3 nucleotides are TGTGCCAGTAGCTCCGGACGGCCGATGGGTGAACAGCCCCAGCATTTT. This translates into CASSSGRPMGEQPQHF. Complete variable domain (other parts from reference TRBV19 and TRBJ1-5): DGGITQSPKYLFRKEGQNVTLSCEQNLNHDAMYWYRQDPGQGLRLIYYSQIVNDFQKGDIAEGYSVSREKKESFPLTVTSAQKNPTAFYLCASSSGRPMGEQPQHFGDGTRLSIL.